This TCR beta chain was profiled in a study of post-analysis software for immune sequencing data. Study results and limitations: Comparison of patients with controls showed roughly five TRBV segments more frequent in patients, TRBV5-6, TRBV5-1 and TRBV20-1 among them.

This clonotype was seen only once. As yet, its antigen is unknown. Prepared libraries of TCR beta cDNA carried unique molecular identifiers. TCRdb analysed the PCR reads with MiXCR anew, one entry per CDR3 protein. There are roughly 580,000 distinct CDR3 sequences in the sample; about 44% occur only once, and around 1.7% lies in the top ten. The CDR3 covers 19 residues. From germline, CDR1 is SGHTA and CDR2 FQGNSA. V lost 1 base and J lost 2; bases outside the gene matches: 10. Specimen: blood. The J gene is TRBJ2-3, the V gene TRBV7-2, with TRBD2 matching over 12 bases. The receptor was isolated from a girl aged 10 to 17 with multiple sclerosis. The CDR3 DNA reads as TGTGCCAGCAGCTTAGACGGACTAGCGGGATATACTACCACAGATACGCAGTATTTT. Its translation is CASSLDGLAGYTTTDTQYF.